Below, 14 T cell receptor beta chains from the same sample are listed, as sequenced in a study of early T cells in non-severe SARS-CoV-2 infection. TCRdb redid the calling of the 5' RACE reads with MiXCR, one entry per CDR3 protein. The table records more than 25,000 distinct CDR3 sequences, 5% to 6.5% of them present only once. The sample taken for sequencing was whole blood. The receptors originated from an adult who was a healthcare worker with PCR-confirmed SARS-CoV-2 infection or an uninfected control (not recorded which).

The sample holds many counts of this clonotype. The V and J genes are TRBV28 and TRBJ2-7; TRBD2 aligns across 9 bases. This CDR3 is built from 15 residues. With 1 base clipped from V and 4 bases from J, the junction kept 5 bases outside the gene matches. Per germline, CDR1 MDHEN and CDR2 SYDVKM. The CDR3 DNA sequence: TGTGCCAGCAGTTTATTCATGACTAGCGGATACGAGCAGTACTTC. Translated, it gives CASSLFMTSGYEQYF.

This clonotype was observed many times. CDR3 sequence: CATSDPRLLQETQYF. CDR3 nucleotide sequence: TGTGCCACCAGTGATCCCAGACTCCTCCAAGAGACCCAGTACTTC. V and J are TRBV24-1 and TRBJ2-5, with D uncertain. This CDR3 has 15 amino acids. V was cut by 3 bases and J by 1 base, with 11 bases left in between. Germline assignment: CDR1 KGHDR and CDR2 SFDVKD.

The sample holds many counts of this clonotype. The chain recombines TRBV7-2 with TRBJ2-3, with TRBD2 matching over 7 bases. V lost 6 bases to trimming and J lost 4 bases; unmatched junction nucleotides: 10. Per the germline V gene, CDR1 is SGHTA and CDR2 is FQGNSA. The length of the CDR3 is 15 residues. For the CDR3, the DNA is TGTGCCAGCAGTCCCGGACTAGACATGCCAGATACGCAGTATTTT. Translated, it gives CASSPGLDMPDTQYF.

This clonotype was picked up many times. The gene calls are TRBV6-5 and TRBJ2-2, with 7 bases that match TRBD2. The V gene end was trimmed by 6 bases and the J gene end by 5 bases; junction bases not matched to a gene: 9. Germline V CDR1 and CDR2: MNHEY, SVGAGI. This CDR3 comprises 15 residues. DNA of the CDR3: TGTGCCAGCAGCACCGGACTAGGCGGGACCGGGGAGCTGTTTTTT. This codes for CASSTGLGGTGELFF.

This clonotype has ten or more counts. CDR3 coding DNA: TGCAGCGTCGACCCACAGCAAGAGACCCAGTACTTC. It specifies CSVDPQQETQYF. The V and J genes are TRBV29-1 and TRBJ2-5; no clear D. Germline CDR1 SQVTM, CDR2 ANQGSEA. There are 12 residues in the CDR3. The germline V and J ends were trimmed by 6 bases and 2 bases, with 10 bases remaining between them.

This clonotype was seen ten or more times. The chain recombines TRBV7-2 with TRBJ1-1, with D hard to call. V was shortened by 2 bases and J by 3 bases, with 10 bases between the two germline ends. Germline CDR1 reads SGHTA; CDR2 reads FQGNSA. CDR3 length equals 14 residues. CDR3 sequence reads: CASSLMWRDTEAFF. The CDR3 DNA follows: TGTGCCAGCAGCTTAATGTGGCGGGACACTGAAGCTTTCTTT.

At least ten counts were recorded for this clonotype. The chain is built from TRBV7-9 and TRBJ2-6; tentatively, D is TRBD2 (5 bases). Germline values: CDR1 SEHNR, CDR2 FQNEAQ (reference sequence). The V end lost 4 bases, the J end lost 0 bases, and 10 bases lay between the germline ends. The CDR3 consists of 16 residues. CDR3 bases: TGTGCCAGCAGCTCCCTGGGGAGCTCTGGGGCCAACGTCCTGACTTTC. Amino acid sequence: CASSSLGSSGANVLTF.

This clonotype was seen at least ten times. The rearrangement links TRBV3-1 to TRBJ2-7; perhaps TRBD1 as D (5 bases). Between the trimmed V and J ends, which lost 0 bases and 6 bases, there was a span of 9 bases. The CDR3 is made up of 13 amino acids. Germline loops: CDR1 LGHDT, CDR2 YNNKEL (reference sequence). CDR3: CASSQDLRAEQYF. The DNA of the CDR3 is TGTGCCAGCAGCCAAGATCTCAGGGCCGAGCAGTACTTC.

This clonotype was seen repeatedly, ten times or more. This chain uses TRBV29-1 with TRBJ1-2, with D perhaps matching TRBD1 (5 bases). The V and J ends lost 6 bases and 6 bases respectively, with 17 bases between them. Germline loops: CDR1 SQVTM, CDR2 ANQGSEA. The CDR3 covers 13 residues. The CDR3 sequence is CSVRFEGADGYTF. In nucleotides, the CDR3 is TGCAGCGTGAGGTTCGAAGGGGCTGATGGCTACACCTTC.

Points on this clonotype: A read error may explain this, as a much larger clone is one base away. CDR3 protein: CSSSPWGYMNTEAFF. The DNA for the CDR3 is TGCAGTTCTTCTCCTTGGGGGTACATGAACACTGAAGCTTTCTTT. The chain links TRBV20-1 to TRBJ1-1; the D gene is possibly TRBD1 (5 bases). Trimming removed 8 bases from V and 0 bases from J, with 19 bases in between. This CDR3 contains 15 residues. In germline, CDR1 is DFQATT, CDR2 SNEGSKA (reference sequence).

Many counts were recorded for this clonotype. The rearrangement uses TRBV9 and TRBJ1-3; a possible D gene is TRBD1 (5 bases). The CDR3 spans 16 residues. The germline CDR1 and CDR2 sequences are SGDLS and YYNGEE. Between the trimmed V and J ends, which lost 4 bases and 4 bases, there was a span of 18 bases. In DNA, the CDR3 is TGTGCCAGCAGCCCCCGGGACGGGGCCCTGGGAAACACCATATATTTT. Translated, it gives CASSPRDGALGNTIYF.

This clonotype has a count of ten or more. J is TRBJ2-3 and V is TRBV5-1; 10 nucleotides match TRBD1. Trimming at V came to 4 bases and at J to 2 bases, leaving 7 bases not matched to a gene. The CDR3 runs to 16 residues. Germline V gene data show CDR1 as SGHRS and CDR2 as YFSETQ. As DNA, the CDR3 is TGCGCCAGCAGCGGAGGGACAGGGGAGGCCACAGATACGCAGTATTTT. Its translation: CASSGGTGEATDTQYF.

This clonotype occurred many times. The V call is TRBV7-9, the J call TRBJ2-7; no clear D. With 2 bases removed from V and 1 base from J, the gap between germline ends came to 9 bases. The CDR3 is made up of 14 amino acids. The germline V gene encodes CDR1 SEHNR and CDR2 FQNEAQ (reference sequence). This chain's CDR3 is CASSLKGTSYEQYF. As DNA, the CDR3 is TGTGCCAGCAGCTTAAAGGGTACGTCCTACGAGCAGTACTTC.

This clonotype appeared a few times. This CDR3 reads CASSFGWQGYNEQFF. The CDR3 nucleotides are TGTGCCAGCAGCTTTGGATGGCAGGGGTACAATGAGCAGTTCTTC. The V gene is TRBV11-1, the J gene TRBJ2-1, with D possibly being TRBD1 (6 bases). The germline V gene encodes CDR1 SGHAT and CDR2 FQDESV (reference sequence). The CDR3 contains 15 residues. With 3 bases removed from V and 4 bases from J, the gap between germline ends came to 13 bases.